This is a list of T cell receptor beta chains from one sample in a study of blood T cell repertoires in COVID-19. TCRdb's copy holds only in-frame clones and misses some; the assay was immunoSEQ multiplex PCR. This table holds hundreds of thousands of clones, about 86% found once. Sequenced material: peripheral blood. These receptors all stem from a woman in her seventies with COVID-19, enrolled during active disease. Each CDR3 is given with its conserved first and last residue. The D gene is left open where the match is weak. Not every row has a clone size; where given, it reads once, few, many or a size class.

J gene: TRBJ2-1
clone size: .
V gene: TRBV7-2
D gene: .
CDR3 protein: CASSPAAQVQGEQFF
CDR3 DNA: TGTGCCAGCAGCCCCGCCGCGCAGGTCCAAGGTGAGCAGTTCTTC

J gene: TRBJ2-1
clone size: .
V gene: TRBV6-5
D gene: TRBD2
CDR3 protein: CASKGLGYNEQFF
CDR3 DNA: TGTGCCAGCAAGGGACTAGGCTACAATGAGCAGTTCTTC

J gene: TRBJ2-7
clone size: .
V gene: TRBV10-3
D gene: .
CDR3 protein: CAISESRGTSYEQYF
CDR3 DNA: TGTGCCATCAGTGAGTCGAGGGGGACCTCCTACGAGCAGTACTTC

J gene: TRBJ2-5
clone size: .
V gene: TRBV3-1/TRBV3-2
D gene: TRBD2
CDR3 protein: CASSQAGSGGAWKTQYF
CDR3 DNA: TGTGCCAGCAGCCAAGCGGGTAGCGGGGGGGCATGGAAGACCCAGTACTTC

J gene: TRBJ1-2
clone size: .
V gene: TRBV5-4
D gene: .
CDR3 protein: CASSSAGTQKAYGYTF
CDR3 DNA: TGTGCCAGCAGCTCCGCCGGGACTCAGAAAGCCTATGGCTACACCTTC

J gene: TRBJ2-2
clone size: .
V gene: TRBV21-1
D gene: .
CDR3 protein: CASSLLTSGGRHRGAVF
CDR3 DNA: TGTGCCAGCAGCCTACTTACTAGCGGGGGACGGCACCGGGGAGCTGTTTTT

J gene: TRBJ1-2
clone size: .
V gene: TRBV5-6
D gene: .
CDR3 protein: CASSSTRLYGYTF
CDR3 DNA: TGTGCCAGCAGCTCGACACGTCTCTATGGCTACACCTTC

J gene: TRBJ2-4
clone size: .
V gene: TRBV3-1/TRBV3-2
D gene: .
CDR3 protein: CASSQAGMSKNIQYF
CDR3 DNA: TGTGCCAGCAGCCAAGCAGGGATGTCCAAAAACATTCAGTACTTC

J gene: TRBJ2-5
clone size: .
V gene: TRBV12-3/TRBV12-4
D gene: .
CDR3 protein: CASSYSQQETQYF
CDR3 DNA: TGTGCCAGCAGCTACAGCCAGCAAGAGACCCAGTACTTC

J gene: TRBJ2-1
clone size: many
V gene: TRBV19
D gene: TRBD2
CDR3 protein: CASSIQSAGGREQFF
CDR3 DNA: TGTGCCAGTAGTATTCAGTCAGCGGGGGGGCGGGAGCAGTTCTTC